A single TCR beta chain is shown here with its context. This sample stems from a study of cytomegalovirus exposure and HLA in healthy donors. V dropped 2 bases and J dropped 4 bases, with 6 bases sitting between them. Germline CDR1 reads MNHEY; CDR2 reads SMNVEV (reference sequence). The CDR3 contains 13 residues. A multiplex PCR was run with 60 Vbeta primers and 13 Jbeta primers. TCRdb's table, derived via immunoSEQ multiplex PCR, lists solely in-frame clones and lacks some. This sample carries 68,000 or so clones, about four fifths of them seen once, and the ten largest clones take roughly 4%. V and J are TRBV27 and TRBJ2-1; D not resolved. The receptor's source is a woman aged 25 to 45 in good health and CMV-seronegative. Sequencing was carried out using PBMCs. CDR3 in DNA: TGTGCCAGCAGTTTAGGGCTTTACAATGAGCAGTTCTTC. Translated, it gives CASSLGLYNEQFF.